Listed here are 24 T cell receptor beta chains from one sample, sequenced in a study of a mutant IDH1 vaccine in newly diagnosed glioma. The assay was immunoSEQ multiplex PCR, and TCRdb's table has in-frame clones only and misses some. Altogether around 30,000 clones are present, 80% to 85% being singletons, with the ten largest covering about 30%. Time point here: week 47, end of study. Each vaccine dose was 300 ug of mutant IDH1 20-mer peptide, with topical imiquimod. These TCRs' antigens remain unknown. Sequenced here: PBMCs, sampled from a glioma patient whose treatment included an IDH1 peptide vaccine. The receptors stem from a man aged 30 to 39 with glioma.

The chain uses TRBV2 and TRBJ2-5; unclear D gene. From germline, CDR1 is SNHLY and CDR2 FYNNEI. The CDR3 has 13 amino acids. V was pared by 2 bases and J by 0 bases, with 4 bases between. The DNA for the CDR3 is TGTGCCAGCAGTGAACAGCACCAAGAGACCCAGTACTTC. Translating gives CASSEQHQETQYF.

The J gene is TRBJ1-3, the V gene TRBV5-1; no reliable D call. With 0 bases removed from V and 4 bases from J, the gap between germline ends came to 11 bases. CDR3 length equals 15 residues. The V gene's germline CDR1 is SGHRS and CDR2 YFSETQ. CDR3 in amino acids: CASSLDTNAGNTIYF. CDR3 DNA sequence: TGCGCCAGCAGCTTGGATACGAACGCCGGAAACACCATATATTTT.

The table lists this clone with a few counts. The V and J genes are TRBV7-9 and TRBJ1-1, with D unresolved. From germline, CDR1 is SEHNR and CDR2 FQNEAQ (reference sequence). This CDR3 spans 12 amino acids. V was clipped by 3 bases and J by 5 bases, with 7 bases between them. CDR3 in DNA: TGTGCCAGCAGCTTTGGAGAAACTGAAGCTTTCTTT. Protein sequence: CASSFGETEAFF.

In this sample, this clone turned up a few times. The chain carries TRBV6-5 and TRBJ2-5, with D maybe TRBD2 (6 bases). Germline assignment: CDR1 MNHEY and CDR2 SVGAGI. V was trimmed by 6 bases and J by 0 bases, leaving 14 bases between them. The CDR3 contains 15 residues. The chain's CDR3 is CASSRDSVYQETQYF. The CDR3 bases are TGTGCCAGCAGCCGGGACTCCGTGTACCAAGAGACCCAGTACTTC.

The chain links TRBV28 to TRBJ1-1, with 9 bases lining up with TRBD1. This CDR3 contains 15 residues. Trimming cost V 3 bases and J 1 base; bases outside gene matches: 3. Germline V gene sequence: CDR1 MDHEN, CDR2 SYDVKM. The CDR3 region is CASSLGQGSNTEAFF. CDR3 sequence (DNA): TGTGCCAGCAGTTTGGGACAGGGTTCGAACACTGAAGCTTTCTTT.

The genes are TRBV11-3 and TRBJ2-3; the D gene is possibly TRBD2 (5 bases). The CDR3 runs to 14 residues. Germline loops: CDR1 SGHNT, CDR2 YENEEA. Trimming took 5 bases from V and 0 from J, leaving 9 bases between them. DNA for the CDR3: TGTGCCAGCAGCCCCGGCGGGAGCACAGATACGCAGTATTTT. It is translated as CASSPGGSTDTQYF.

V usage is TRBV5-1 and J usage is TRBJ1-1; possibly TRBD1 for D (6 bases). V was clipped by 4 bases and J by 8 bases, with 18 bases between them. Germline assignment: CDR1 SGHRS and CDR2 YFSETQ. The CDR3 sequence is 14 residues long. DNA for the CDR3: TGCGCCAGCAGCCCCGGACAGCCCCGACGGGAAGCTTTCTTT. This translates into CASSPGQPRREAFF.

V is TRBV5-1 and J is TRBJ2-7; 7 bases fit TRBD1. CDR1 and CDR2 from the germline V gene are SGHRS and YFSETQ. This CDR3 comprises 14 residues. V was clipped by 5 bases and J by 3 bases; unmatched bases: 8. CDR3 DNA sequence: TGCGCCAGCAGTCCGGTGACAGGGCTCTACGAGCAGTACTTC. The encoded protein is CASSPVTGLYEQYF.

This rearrangement joins TRBV6-5 to TRBJ2-7; 7 bases fit TRBD1. The J segment lost 2 bases and the V segment lost 0 bases, leaving 7 bases of the junction unmatched. This CDR3 is built from 16 residues. Germline V lookup: CDR1 MNHEY, CDR2 SVGAGI. The CDR3 here is CASSYSIGTEPYEQYF. CDR3 DNA sequence: TGTGCCAGCAGTTACTCGATAGGGACAGAGCCCTACGAGCAGTACTTC.

This clone was observed a handful of times. The chain links TRBV7-9 to TRBJ1-5, with a weak D call TRBD1 (5 bases). CDR1 and CDR2 from the germline V gene are SEHNR and FQNEAQ (reference sequence). The CDR3 covers 14 residues. V dropped 2 bases and J dropped 3 bases, with 8 bases sitting between them. The CDR3 nucleotides read TGTGCCAGCAGCTTACAGGGTACCAATCAGCCCCAGCATTTT. Amino acid sequence: CASSLQGTNQPQHF.

The rearrangement links TRBV2 to TRBJ2-1; the D gene is possibly TRBD1 (5 bases). CDR1 SNHLY and CDR2 FYNNEI come from the germline V gene. The CDR3 extends over 13 amino acids. V was pared by 5 bases and J by 5 bases, with 10 bases between. CDR3 in amino acids: CASSYGANNEQFF. The CDR3 nucleotides are TGTGCCAGCAGTTATGGGGCCAACAATGAGCAGTTCTTC.

This clone showed up just once. V and J are TRBV2 and TRBJ1-1; perhaps TRBD1 as D (5 bases). Trimming cost V 7 bases and J 0 bases, with 9 bases left between them. The length of the CDR3 is 13 residues. CDR1 SNHLY and CDR2 FYNNEI come from the germline V gene. CDR3: CASNQGMNTEAFF. The CDR3 DNA sequence: TGTGCCAGCAATCAGGGAATGAACACTGAAGCTTTCTTT.

This clone was detected only once. This rearrangement joins TRBV2 to TRBJ2-3, with 8 bases matching TRBD1. The germline gives CDR1 SNHLY, CDR2 FYNNEI. This CDR3 region has 16 residues. V was clipped by 6 bases and J by 1 base; unmatched bases: 9. The chain's CDR3 is CASSDRGLGRTDTQYF. The CDR3 region has the DNA TGTGCCAGCAGCGACAGGGGTCTAGGGCGCACAGATACGCAGTATTTT.

V and J are TRBV2 and TRBJ2-7; TRBD1 agrees at 9 bases. V shed 1 base and J 2 bases; nucleotides not matched to a gene: 3. The CDR3 has 15 amino acids. CDR1 and CDR2 (germline): SNHLY, FYNNEI. CDR3 nucleotides: TGTGCCAGCAGTGAAGGGACAGGGGATACCTACGAGCAGTACTTC. Encoded protein: CASSEGTGDTYEQYF.

The chain uses TRBV6-5 and TRBJ2-7; no definite D call. The germline V gene encodes CDR1 MNHEY and CDR2 SVGAGI. The V end was cut by 4 bases, the J end by 7 bases, with 8 bases between. CDR3 length equals 11 residues. CDR3 in DNA: TGTGCCAGCAGTTTCGCGACTGAGCAGTACTTC. Its translation: CASSFATEQYF.

For the CDR3, the DNA is TGCAGCGTGAGGGACAGGGGGCACGAGCAGTACTTC. Amino acid sequence: CSVRDRGHEQYF. V and J are TRBV29-1 and TRBJ2-7; 12 bases align to TRBD1. The V segment lost 6 bases and the J segment 5 bases; nucleotides outside the gene matches: 2. The length of the CDR3 is 12 residues. Germline CDR1 is SQVTM and CDR2 is ANQGSEA.

The chain links TRBV6-5 to TRBJ2-1, with no clear D. The germline gives CDR1 MNHEY, CDR2 SVGAGI. Trimming took 2 bases from V and 5 from J, leaving 7 bases between them. The CDR3 has 13 residues. The CDR3 bases are TGTGCCAGCAGTTACCGTAAAGACAATGAGCAGTTCTTC. This codes for CASSYRKDNEQFF.

This rearrangement joins TRBV18 to TRBJ1-2; 8 bases agree with TRBD1. V trimming: 3 bases; J trimming: 4 bases; junction bases outside the gene matches: 7. The CDR3 has 15 residues. CDR1 KGHSH and CDR2 LQKENI come from the germline V gene. Here the CDR3 reads CASSPQQGAPYGYTF. The DNA for the CDR3 is TGTGCCAGCTCACCGCAGCAGGGGGCACCCTATGGCTACACCTTC. The variable domain in full, completed from reference TRBV18 and TRBJ1-2, reads NAGVMQNPRHLVRRRGQEARLRCSPMKGHSHVYWYRQLPEEGLKFMVYLQKENIIDESGMPKERFSAEFPKEGPSILRIQQVVRGDSAAYFCASSPQQGAPYGYTFGSGTRLTVV.

This chain joins TRBV7-2 and TRBJ2-5; possible D gene TRBD2, 5 bases. With 5 bases removed from V and 2 bases from J, the gap between germline ends came to 9 bases. The CDR3 is made up of 13 amino acids. Germline loops: CDR1 SGHTA, CDR2 FQGNSA. This chain's CDR3 is CASSPGLQETQYF. CDR3 DNA sequence: TGTGCCAGCAGCCCCGGACTTCAAGAGACCCAGTACTTC.

The gene calls are TRBV19 and TRBJ1-2, with D perhaps TRBD1 (6 bases). V was cut by 3 bases and J by 5 bases, with 7 bases left in between. The CDR3 runs 12 residues. Germline V gives CDR1 LNHDA, CDR2 SQIVND (reference sequence). The CDR3 reads CASSIRGYGYTF. The CDR3 nucleotides are TGTGCCAGTAGTATCAGGGGATATGGCTACACCTTC.

The rearrangement links TRBV5-6 to TRBJ1-1; D not resolved. Trimming cost V 4 bases and J 9 bases, with 4 bases left between them. This CDR3 has 9 residues. The germline gives CDR1 SGHDT, CDR2 YYEEEE. CDR3 in amino acids: CASSHKAFF. CDR3 DNA: TGTGCCAGCAGCCACAAAGCTTTCTTT.

This clone was seen a single time. The chain combines TRBV30 with TRBJ1-2, with TRBD1 matching 10 bases. J was trimmed by 4 bases and V by 3 bases; bases with no gene match: 2. Looked up from germline, CDR1 is GTSNPN and CDR2 is SVGIG (reference sequence). The length of the CDR3 is 13 residues. In DNA, the CDR3 is TGTGCCTGGAGCCGGGACAGGGGCTATGGCTACACCTTC. It specifies CAWSRDRGYGYTF.

The chain is built from TRBV19 and TRBJ1-2, with D possibly being TRBD1 (5 bases). The CDR3 totals 17 residues. Looked up from germline, CDR1 is LNHDA and CDR2 is SQIVND (reference sequence). V was trimmed by 1 base and J by 7 bases, leaving 22 bases between them. CDR3 loop: CASSIGGTSRVVTGYTF. DNA of the CDR3: TGTGCCAGTAGTATAGGCGGGACTTCTCGTGTAGTTACTGGCTACACCTTC.

The chain combines TRBV10-1 with TRBJ2-4; no definite D call. The CDR3 spans 13 residues. From germline, CDR1 is WNHNN and CDR2 SYGVQD (reference sequence). Trimming took off 10 bases at V and 0 bases at J, with 10 bases between the two ends. The CDR3 sequence: CANGFLAKNIQYF. The CDR3 DNA sequence: TGCGCCAACGGGTTTCTAGCCAAAAACATTCAGTACTTC.